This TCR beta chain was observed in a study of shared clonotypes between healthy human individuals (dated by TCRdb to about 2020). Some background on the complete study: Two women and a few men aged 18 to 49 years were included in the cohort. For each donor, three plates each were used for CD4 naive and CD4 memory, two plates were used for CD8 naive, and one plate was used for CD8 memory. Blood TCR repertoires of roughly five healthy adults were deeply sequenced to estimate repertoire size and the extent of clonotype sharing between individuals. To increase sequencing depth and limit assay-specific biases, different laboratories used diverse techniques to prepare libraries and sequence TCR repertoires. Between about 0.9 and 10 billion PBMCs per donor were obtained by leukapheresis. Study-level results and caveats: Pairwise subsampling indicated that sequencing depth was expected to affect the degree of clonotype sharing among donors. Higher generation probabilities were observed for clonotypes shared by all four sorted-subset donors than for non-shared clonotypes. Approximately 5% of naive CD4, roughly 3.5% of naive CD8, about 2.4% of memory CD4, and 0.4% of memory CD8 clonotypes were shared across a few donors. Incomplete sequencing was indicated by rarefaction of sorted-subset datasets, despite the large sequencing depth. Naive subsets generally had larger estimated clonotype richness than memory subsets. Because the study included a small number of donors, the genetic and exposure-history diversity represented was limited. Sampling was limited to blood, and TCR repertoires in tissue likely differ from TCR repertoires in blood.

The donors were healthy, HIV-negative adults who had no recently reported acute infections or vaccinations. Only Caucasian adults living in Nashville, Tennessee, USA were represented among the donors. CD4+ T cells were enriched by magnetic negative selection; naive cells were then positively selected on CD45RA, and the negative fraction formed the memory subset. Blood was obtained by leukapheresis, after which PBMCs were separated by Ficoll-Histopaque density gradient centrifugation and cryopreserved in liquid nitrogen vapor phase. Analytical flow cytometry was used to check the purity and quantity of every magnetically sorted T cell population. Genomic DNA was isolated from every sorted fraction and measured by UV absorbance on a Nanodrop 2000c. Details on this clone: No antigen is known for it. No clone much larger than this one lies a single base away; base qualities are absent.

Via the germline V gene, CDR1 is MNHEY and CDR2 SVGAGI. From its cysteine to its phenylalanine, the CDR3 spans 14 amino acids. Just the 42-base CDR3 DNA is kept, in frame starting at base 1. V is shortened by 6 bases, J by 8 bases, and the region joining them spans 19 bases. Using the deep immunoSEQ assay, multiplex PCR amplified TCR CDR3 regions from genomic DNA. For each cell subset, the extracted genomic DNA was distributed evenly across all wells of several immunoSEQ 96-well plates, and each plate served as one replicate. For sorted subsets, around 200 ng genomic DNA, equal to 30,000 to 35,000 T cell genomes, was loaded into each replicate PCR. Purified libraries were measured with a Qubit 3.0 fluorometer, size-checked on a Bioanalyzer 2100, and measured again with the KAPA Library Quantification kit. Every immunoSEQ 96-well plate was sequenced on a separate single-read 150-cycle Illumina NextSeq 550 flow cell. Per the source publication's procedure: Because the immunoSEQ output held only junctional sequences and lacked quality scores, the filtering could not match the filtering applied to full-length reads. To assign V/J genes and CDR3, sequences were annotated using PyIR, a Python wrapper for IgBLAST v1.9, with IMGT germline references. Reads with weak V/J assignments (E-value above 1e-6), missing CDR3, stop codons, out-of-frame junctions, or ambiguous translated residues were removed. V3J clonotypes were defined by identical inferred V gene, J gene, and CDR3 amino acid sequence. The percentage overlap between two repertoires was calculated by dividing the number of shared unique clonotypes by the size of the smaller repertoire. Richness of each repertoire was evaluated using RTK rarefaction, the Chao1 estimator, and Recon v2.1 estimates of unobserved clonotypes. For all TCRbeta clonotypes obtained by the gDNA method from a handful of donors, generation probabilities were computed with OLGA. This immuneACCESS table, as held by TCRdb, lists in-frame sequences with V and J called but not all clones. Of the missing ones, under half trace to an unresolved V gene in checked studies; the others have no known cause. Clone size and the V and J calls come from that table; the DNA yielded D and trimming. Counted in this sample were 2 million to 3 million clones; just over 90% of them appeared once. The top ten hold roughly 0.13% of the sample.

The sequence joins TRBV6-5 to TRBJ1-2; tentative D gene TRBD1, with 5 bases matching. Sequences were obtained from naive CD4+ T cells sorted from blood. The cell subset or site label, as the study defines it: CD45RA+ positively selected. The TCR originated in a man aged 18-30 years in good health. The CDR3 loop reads CASREAPGGRGYTF. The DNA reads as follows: TGTGCCAGCAGGGAAGCTCCTGGGGGTCGGGGCTACACCTTC.